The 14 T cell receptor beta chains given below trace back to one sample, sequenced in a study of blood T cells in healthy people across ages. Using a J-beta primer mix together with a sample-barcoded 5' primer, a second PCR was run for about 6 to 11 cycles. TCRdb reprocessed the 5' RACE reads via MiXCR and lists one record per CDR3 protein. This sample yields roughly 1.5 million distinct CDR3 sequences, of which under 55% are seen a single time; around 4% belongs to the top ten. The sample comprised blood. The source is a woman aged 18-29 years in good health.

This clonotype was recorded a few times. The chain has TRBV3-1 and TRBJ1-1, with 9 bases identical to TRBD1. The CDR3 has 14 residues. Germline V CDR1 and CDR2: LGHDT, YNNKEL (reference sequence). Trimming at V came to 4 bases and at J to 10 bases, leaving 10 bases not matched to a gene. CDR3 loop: CASSLGQGTRGAFF. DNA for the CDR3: TGTGCCAGCAGCCTGGGACAGGGCACAAGAGGAGCTTTCTTT.

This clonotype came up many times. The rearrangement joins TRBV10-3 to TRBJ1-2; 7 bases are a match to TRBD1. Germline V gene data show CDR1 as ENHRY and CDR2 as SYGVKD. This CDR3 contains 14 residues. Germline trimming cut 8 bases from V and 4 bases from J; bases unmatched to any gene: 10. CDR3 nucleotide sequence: TGTGCCATCCGCAAAACGGGACAGAGCTATGGCTACACCTTC. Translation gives CAIRKTGQSYGYTF.

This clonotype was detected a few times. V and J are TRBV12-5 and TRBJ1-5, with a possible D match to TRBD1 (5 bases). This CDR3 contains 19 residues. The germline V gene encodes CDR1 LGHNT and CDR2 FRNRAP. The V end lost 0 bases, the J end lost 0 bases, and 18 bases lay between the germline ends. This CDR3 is CASGLVVQGPQNSNQPQHF. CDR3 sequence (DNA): TGTGCTAGTGGTTTGGTAGTGCAGGGACCCCAAAATAGCAATCAGCCCCAGCATTTT. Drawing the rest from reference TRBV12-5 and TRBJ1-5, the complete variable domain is DARVTQTPRHKVTEMGQEVTMRCQPILGHNTVFWYRQTMMQGLELLAYFRNRAPLDDSGMPKDRFSAEMPDATLATLKIQPSEPRDSAVYFCASGLVVQGPQNSNQPQHFGDGTRLSIL.

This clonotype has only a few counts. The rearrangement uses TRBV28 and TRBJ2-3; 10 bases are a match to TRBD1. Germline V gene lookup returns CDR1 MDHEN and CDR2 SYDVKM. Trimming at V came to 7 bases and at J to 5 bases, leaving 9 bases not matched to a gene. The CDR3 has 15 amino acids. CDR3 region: CASNSGQGEVDTQYF. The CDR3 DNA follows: TGTGCCAGCAATTCCGGACAGGGGGAGGTAGATACGCAGTATTTT.

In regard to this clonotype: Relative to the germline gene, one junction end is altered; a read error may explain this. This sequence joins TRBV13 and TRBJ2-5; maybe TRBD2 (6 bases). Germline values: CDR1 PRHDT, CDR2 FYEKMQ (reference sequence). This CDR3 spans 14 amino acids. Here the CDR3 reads CANSGSSGTETQYF. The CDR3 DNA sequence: TGTGCCAACAGCGGCTCATCCGGGACTGAGACCCAGTACTTC.

The CDR3 region is CASRGGVEETQYF. DNA for the CDR3: TGTGCCAGCCGCGGCGGGGTGGAAGAGACCCAGTACTTC. The rearrangement joins TRBV4-2 to TRBJ2-5; D perhaps matches TRBD2 (6 bases). The CDR3 is 13 amino acids. V was trimmed by 8 bases and J by 3 bases, leaving 13 bases between them. CDR1 is LGHNA and CDR2 is YNFKEQ in the germline V gene.

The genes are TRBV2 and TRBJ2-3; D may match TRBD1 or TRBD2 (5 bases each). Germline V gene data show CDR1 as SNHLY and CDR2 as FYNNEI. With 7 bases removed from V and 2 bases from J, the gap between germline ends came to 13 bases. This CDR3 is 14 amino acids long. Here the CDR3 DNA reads TGTGCCAGCAATGGGGGACCATTCACAGATACGCAGTATTTT. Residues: CASNGGPFTDTQYF.

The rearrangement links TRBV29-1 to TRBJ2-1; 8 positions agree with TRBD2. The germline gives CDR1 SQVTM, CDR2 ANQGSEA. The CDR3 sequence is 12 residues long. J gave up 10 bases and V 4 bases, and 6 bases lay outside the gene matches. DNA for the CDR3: TGCAGCGTTGGTGGCTTAGCGGGAGAGCAGTTCTTC. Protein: CSVGGLAGEQFF.

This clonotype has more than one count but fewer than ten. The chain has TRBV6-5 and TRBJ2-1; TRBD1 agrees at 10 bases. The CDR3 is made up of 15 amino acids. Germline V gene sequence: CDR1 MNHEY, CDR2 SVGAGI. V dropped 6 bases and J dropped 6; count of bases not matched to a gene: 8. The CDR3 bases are TGTGCCAGCAGCTCGGGGACAGGGGACGTCAATGAGCAGTTCTTC. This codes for CASSSGTGDVNEQFF.

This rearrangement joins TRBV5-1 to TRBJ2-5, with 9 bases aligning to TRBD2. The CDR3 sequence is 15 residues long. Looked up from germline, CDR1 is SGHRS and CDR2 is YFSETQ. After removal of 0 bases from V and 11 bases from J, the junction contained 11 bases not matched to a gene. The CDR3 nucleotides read TGCGCCAGCAGCTTGGATCTAGCGGGGATCAATGAGCAGTACTTC. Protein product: CASSLDLAGINEQYF.

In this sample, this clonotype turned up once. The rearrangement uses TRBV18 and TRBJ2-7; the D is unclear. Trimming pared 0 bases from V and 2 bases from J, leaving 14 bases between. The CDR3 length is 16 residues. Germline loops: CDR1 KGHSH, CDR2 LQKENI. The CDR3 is CASSPPGKSGTYEQYF. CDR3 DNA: TGTGCCAGCTCACCACCAGGGAAGAGTGGAACCTACGAGCAGTACTTC.

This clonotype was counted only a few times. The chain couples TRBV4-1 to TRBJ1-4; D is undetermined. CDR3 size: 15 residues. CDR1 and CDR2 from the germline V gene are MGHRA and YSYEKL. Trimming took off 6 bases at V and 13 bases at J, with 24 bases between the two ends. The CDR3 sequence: CASSPWSMPPHALFF. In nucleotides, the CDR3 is TGCGCCAGCAGTCCGTGGTCAATGCCCCCCCACGCACTGTTTTTT.

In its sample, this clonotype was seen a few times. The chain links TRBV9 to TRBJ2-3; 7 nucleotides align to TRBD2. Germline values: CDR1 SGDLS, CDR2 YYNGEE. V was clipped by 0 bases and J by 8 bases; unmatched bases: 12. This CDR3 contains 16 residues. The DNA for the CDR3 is TGTGCCAGCAGCGTAGATTGGGACTACCCGAACGGTACGCAGTATTTT. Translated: CASSVDWDYPNGTQYF.

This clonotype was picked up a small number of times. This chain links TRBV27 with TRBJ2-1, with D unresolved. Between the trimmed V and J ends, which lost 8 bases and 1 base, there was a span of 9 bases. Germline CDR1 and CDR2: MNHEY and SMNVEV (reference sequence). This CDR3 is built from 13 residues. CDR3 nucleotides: TGTGCCAGCTCTCCGTGGTCCTACAATGAGCAGTTCTTC. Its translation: CASSPWSYNEQFF.